Sequencing of this T cell receptor (beta chain) was carried out in a study of blood T cell repertoires in COVID-19. Study as a whole: COVID-19 samples, acute and convalescent, were from the United States, Italy and Spain. T cells, B-cell-depleted T cells, or PBMCs supplied cDNA or gDNA.

J gave up 4 bases and V 6 bases, and 11 bases lay outside the gene matches. The CDR3 is made up of 15 amino acids. Germline-derived CDR1 and CDR2 are MDHEN and SYDVKM. Authors' data handling: Researchers report that nucleated cell counts were estimated from reference gene primer amplification. This table comes from immunoSEQ multiplex PCR, and its TCRdb copy is limited to in-frame clones, with some not included. D and trimming were read from the DNA, whereas the V and J calls and clone size are those reported in that table. This table holds about 170,000 clones, 84% found once. Cohort 3 donors were reported recovered after two negative PCRs, clearance, or symptom resolution.

The sample comprised PBMCs or T cells enriched from blood (not recorded which). The V call is TRBV28, the J call TRBJ1-1; 7 nucleotides line up with TRBD1. The TCR comes from a man aged 50-60 years who had recovered from COVID-19. The CDR3 reads CASSYLKGAGTEAFF. CDR3 coding DNA: TGTGCCAGCAGCTACCTCAAGGGGGCCGGCACTGAAGCTTTCTTT.